This entry is about one T cell receptor (beta chain). The record originates from a study of blood T cell repertoires in COVID-19. Looking at the study overall: Material from acute and convalescent COVID-19 was sourced from the United States, Italy and Spain. In each case, the material was cDNA or gDNA derived from T cells, B-cell-depleted T cells, or PBMCs.

V was shortened by 1 base and J by 10 bases, with 11 bases between the two germline ends. This CDR3 contains 13 residues. From germline, CDR1 is LGHNA and CDR2 YNFKEQ. As processed by the authors: Counts of nucleated cells, estimated from reference gene primer amplification, were obtained. Profiling relied on immunoSEQ multiplex PCR, and the TCRdb table lists in-frame clones only, not all of them. V and J calls and clone size are copied from that table; D and trimming were computed from the DNA. This table holds approximately 150,000 clones, about 85% found once. This receptor was taken from a man aged 40-49 years with acute or convalescent COVID-19. The V gene is TRBV4-2, the J gene TRBJ2-1; a possible D gene is TRBD2 (5 bases). Sample: peripheral blood. The CDR3 DNA is TGTGCCAGCAGCCAAGTTTATTCGGGGGAGCAGTTCTTC. Translation: CASSQVYSGEQFF.